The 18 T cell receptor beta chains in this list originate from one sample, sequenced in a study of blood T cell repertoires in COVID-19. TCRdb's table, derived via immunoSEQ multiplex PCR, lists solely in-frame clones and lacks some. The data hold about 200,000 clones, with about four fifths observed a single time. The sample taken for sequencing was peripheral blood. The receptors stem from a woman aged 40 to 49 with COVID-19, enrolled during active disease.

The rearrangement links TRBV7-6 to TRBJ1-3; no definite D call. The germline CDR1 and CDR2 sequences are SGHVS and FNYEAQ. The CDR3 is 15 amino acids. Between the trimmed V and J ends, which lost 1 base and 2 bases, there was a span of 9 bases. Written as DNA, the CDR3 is TGTGCCAGCAGCTTAGAGGAGGGAACTGGAAACACCATATATTTT. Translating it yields CASSLEEGTGNTIYF.

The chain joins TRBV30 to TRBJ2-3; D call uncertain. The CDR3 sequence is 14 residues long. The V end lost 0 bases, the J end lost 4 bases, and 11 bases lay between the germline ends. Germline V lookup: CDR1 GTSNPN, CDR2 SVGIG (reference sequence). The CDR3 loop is CAWSVSSAADTQYF. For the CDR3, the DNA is TGTGCCTGGAGTGTATCAAGCGCCGCAGATACGCAGTATTTT. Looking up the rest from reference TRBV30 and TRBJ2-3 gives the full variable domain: SQTIHQWPATLVQPVGSPLSLECTVEGTSNPNLYWYRQAAGRGLQLLFYSVGIGQISSEVPQNLSASRPQDRQFILSSKKLLLSDSGFYLCAWSVSSAADTQYFGPGTRLTVL.

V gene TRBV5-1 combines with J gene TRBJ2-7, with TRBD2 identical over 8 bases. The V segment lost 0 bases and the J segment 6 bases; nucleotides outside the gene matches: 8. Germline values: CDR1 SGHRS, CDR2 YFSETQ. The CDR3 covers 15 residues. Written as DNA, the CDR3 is TGCGCCAGCAGCTTGGATGATAGCGGGGTTGGCGAGCAGTACTTC. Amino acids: CASSLDDSGVGEQYF.

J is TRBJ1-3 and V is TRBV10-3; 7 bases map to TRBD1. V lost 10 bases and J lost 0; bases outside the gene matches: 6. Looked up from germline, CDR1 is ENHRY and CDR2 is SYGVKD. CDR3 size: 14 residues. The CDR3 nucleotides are TGTGCCAACCGGGACAGTACCTCTGGAAACACCATATATTTT. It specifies CANRDSTSGNTIYF.

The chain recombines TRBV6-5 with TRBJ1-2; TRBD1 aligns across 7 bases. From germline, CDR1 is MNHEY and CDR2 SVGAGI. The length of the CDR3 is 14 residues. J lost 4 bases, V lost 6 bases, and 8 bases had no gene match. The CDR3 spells CASRTGASSYGYTF. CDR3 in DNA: TGTGCCAGCAGAACAGGGGCTTCATCCTATGGCTACACCTTC.

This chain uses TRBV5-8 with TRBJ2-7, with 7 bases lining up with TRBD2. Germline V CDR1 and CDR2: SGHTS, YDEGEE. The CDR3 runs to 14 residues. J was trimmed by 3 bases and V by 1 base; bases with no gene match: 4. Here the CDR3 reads CASSLMGGDYEQYF. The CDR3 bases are TGTGCCAGCAGCTTGATGGGGGGGGACTACGAGCAGTACTTC.

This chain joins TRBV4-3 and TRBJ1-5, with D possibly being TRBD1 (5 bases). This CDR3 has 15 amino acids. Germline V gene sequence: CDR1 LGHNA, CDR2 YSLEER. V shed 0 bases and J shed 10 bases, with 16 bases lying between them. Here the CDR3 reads CASSQDPGGKGPQHF. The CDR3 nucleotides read TGCGCCAGCAGCCAAGATCCCGGGGGGAAAGGTCCCCAGCATTTT.

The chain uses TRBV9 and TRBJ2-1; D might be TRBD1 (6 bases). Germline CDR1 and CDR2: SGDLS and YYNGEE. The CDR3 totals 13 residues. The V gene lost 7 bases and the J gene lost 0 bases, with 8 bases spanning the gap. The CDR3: CASGGGSYNEQFF. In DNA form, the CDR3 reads TGTGCCAGCGGGGGCGGCTCCTACAATGAGCAGTTCTTC. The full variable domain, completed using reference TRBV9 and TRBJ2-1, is DSGVTQTPKHLITATGQRVTLRCSPRSGDLSVYWYQQSLDQGLQFLIQYYNGEERAKGNILERFSAQQFPDLHSELNLSSLELGDSALYFCASGGGSYNEQFFGPGTRLTVL.

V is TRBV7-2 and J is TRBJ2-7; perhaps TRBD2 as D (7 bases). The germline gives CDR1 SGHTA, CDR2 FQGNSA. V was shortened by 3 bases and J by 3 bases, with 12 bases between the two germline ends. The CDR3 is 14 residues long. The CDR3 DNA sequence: TGTGCCAGCAGCTTGGGCGGGGGCAGCTACGAGCAGTACTTC. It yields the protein CASSLGGGSYEQYF.

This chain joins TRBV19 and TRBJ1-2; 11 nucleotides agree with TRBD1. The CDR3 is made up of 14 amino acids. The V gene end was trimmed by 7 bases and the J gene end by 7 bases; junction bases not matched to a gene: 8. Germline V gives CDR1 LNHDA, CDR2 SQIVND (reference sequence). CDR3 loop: CASILGQGASGYTF. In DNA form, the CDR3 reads TGTGCCAGTATCCTCGGACAGGGGGCGAGTGGCTACACCTTC.

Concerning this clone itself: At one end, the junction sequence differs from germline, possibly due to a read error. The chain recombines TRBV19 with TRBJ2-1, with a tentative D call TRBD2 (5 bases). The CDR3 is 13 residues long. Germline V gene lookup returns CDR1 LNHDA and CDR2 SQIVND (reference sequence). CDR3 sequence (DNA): TGTGCCAGTAGTATAGCTCCTGGGATCGGGGAAATCTTC. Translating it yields CASSIAPGIGEIF.

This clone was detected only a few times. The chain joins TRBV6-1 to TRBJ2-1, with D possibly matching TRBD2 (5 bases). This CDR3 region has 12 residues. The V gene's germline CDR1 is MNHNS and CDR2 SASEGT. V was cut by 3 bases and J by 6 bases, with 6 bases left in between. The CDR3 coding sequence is TGTGCCAGCAGTGATCGGGGCAATGAGCAGTTCTTC. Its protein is CASSDRGNEQFF.

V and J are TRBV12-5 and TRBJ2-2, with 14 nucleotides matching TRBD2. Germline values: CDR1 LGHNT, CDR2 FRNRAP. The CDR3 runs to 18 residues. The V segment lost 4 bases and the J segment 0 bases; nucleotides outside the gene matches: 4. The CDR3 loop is CASGWGTSGGTNTGELFF. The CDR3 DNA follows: TGTGCTAGTGGTTGGGGGACTAGCGGGGGAACGAACACCGGGGAGCTGTTTTTT.

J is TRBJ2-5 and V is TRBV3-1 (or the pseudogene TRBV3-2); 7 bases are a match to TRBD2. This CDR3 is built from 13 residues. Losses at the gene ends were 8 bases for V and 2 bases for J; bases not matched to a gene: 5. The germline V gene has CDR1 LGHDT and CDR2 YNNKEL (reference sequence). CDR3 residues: CASRTRLQETQYF. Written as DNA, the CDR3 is TGTGCCAGCCGGACTAGACTTCAAGAGACCCAGTACTTC.

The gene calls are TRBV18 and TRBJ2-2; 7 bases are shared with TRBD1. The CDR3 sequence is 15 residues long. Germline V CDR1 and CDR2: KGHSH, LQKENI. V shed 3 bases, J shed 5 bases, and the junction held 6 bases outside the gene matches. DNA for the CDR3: TGTGCCAGCTCACCCCCGACAGGGTTAACCGGGGAGCTGTTTTTT. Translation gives CASSPPTGLTGELFF.

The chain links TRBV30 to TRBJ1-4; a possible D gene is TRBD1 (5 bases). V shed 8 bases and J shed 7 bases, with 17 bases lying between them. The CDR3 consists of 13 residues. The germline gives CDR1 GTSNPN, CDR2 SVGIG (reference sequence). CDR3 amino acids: CAGGPGAGEKLFF. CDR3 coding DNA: TGTGCCGGAGGGCCTGGGGCGGGTGAAAAACTGTTTTTT. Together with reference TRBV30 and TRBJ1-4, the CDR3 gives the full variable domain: SQTIHQWPATLVQPVGSPLSLECTVEGTSNPNLYWYRQAAGRGLQLLFYSVGIGQISSEVPQNLSASRPQDRQFILSSKKLLLSDSGFYLCAGGPGAGEKLFFGSGTQLSVL.

DNA for the CDR3: TGTGCCAGCAGTAGCTACGGGGTGGTCTACGAGCAGTACTTC. Its protein is CASSSYGVVYEQYF. The genes are TRBV3-1 (or the pseudogene TRBV3-2) and TRBJ2-7, with D maybe TRBD2 (5 bases). Germline loops: CDR1 LGHDT, CDR2 YNNKEL (reference sequence). Deletions cut 6 bases from V and 3 bases from J, with 15 bases between. The CDR3 has 14 residues.

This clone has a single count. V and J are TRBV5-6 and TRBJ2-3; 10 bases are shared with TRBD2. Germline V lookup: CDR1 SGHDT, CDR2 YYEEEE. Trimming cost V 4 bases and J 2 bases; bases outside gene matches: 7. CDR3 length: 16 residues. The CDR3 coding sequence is TGTGCCAGCAGCCTGCGACTAGCGGGTTCCACAGATACGCAGTATTTT. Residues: CASSLRLAGSTDTQYF.